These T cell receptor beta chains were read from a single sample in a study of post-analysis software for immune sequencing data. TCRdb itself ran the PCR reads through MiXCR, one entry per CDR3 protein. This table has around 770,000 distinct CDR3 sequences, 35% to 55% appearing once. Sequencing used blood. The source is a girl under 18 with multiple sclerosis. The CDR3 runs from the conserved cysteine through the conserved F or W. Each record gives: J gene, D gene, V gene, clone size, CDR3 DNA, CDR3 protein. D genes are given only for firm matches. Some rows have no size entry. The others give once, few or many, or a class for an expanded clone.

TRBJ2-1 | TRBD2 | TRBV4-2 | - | TGTGCCAGCAGCCAGACTAGCGGAATCTCCTACAATAAGCAGTTCTTC | CASSQTSGISYNKQFF
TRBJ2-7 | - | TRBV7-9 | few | TGTGCCAGCAGCTCATTCTCGGCCAGCTCCTACGAGCAGTACTTC | CASSSFSASSYEQYF
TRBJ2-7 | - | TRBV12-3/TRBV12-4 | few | TGTGCCAGCAGCCGTGGGATTTTCTCCTACAATGAGCAGTACTTC | CASSRGIFSYNEQYF
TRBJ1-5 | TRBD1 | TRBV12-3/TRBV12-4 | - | TGTGCCAGCAGTAAAAGACCGGGACAGGGTCTAAGCAATCAGCCCCAGCATTTT | CASSKRPGQGLSNQPQHF
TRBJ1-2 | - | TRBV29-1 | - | TGCAGCGTTGAAGATCGTAAAGGGTGGTCTGGCTATGGCTACACCTTC | CSVEDRKGWSGYGYTF
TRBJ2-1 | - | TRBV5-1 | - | TGCGCCAGCAGCTTGCGGGAGTCGCCCGATGAGCAGTTCTTC | CASSLRESPDEQFF
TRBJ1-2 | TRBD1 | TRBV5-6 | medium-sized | TGTGCCAGCAGCTGGGACAGGGAACTGAACTATGGCTACACCTTC | CASSWDRELNYGYTF
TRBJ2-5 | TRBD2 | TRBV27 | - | TGTGCCAGCAGTTTATTGGGCGGGAGGGGAGAGACCCAGTACTTC | CASSLLGGRGETQYF
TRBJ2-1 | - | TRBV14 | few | TGTGCCAGCAGCCAAGATCTTGATAGCGGTACAGCGCAGTTCTTC | CASSQDLDSGTAQFF
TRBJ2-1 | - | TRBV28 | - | TGTGCCAGCAGTACAACGGGACTTACCAATGAGCAGTTCTTC | CASSTTGLTNEQFF
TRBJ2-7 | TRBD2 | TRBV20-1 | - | TGCAGTGTGGTTGCGGGAGCCCCGTCCTACGAGCAGTACTTC | CSVVAGAPSYEQYF
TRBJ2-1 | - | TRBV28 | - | TGTGCCAGCAGCCGACAGCTACAGGAGCAGTTCTTC | CASSRQLQEQFF
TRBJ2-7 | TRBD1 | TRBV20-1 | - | TGCAGTGCTAGAATCTCGGGGACAGACGAGCAGTACTTC | CSARISGTDEQYF
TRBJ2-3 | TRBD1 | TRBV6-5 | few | TGTGCCAGCAGTCCAGGGACAGGCACAGATACGCAGTATTTT | CASSPGTGTDTQYF
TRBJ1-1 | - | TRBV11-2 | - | TGTGCCAGCAGCTTTAATGGAAACACTGAAGCTTTCTTT | CASSFNGNTEAFF
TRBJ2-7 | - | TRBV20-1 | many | TGCAGTGCTAGGGCGACAGCGGGTGACTTCTACGAGCAGTACTTC | CSARATAGDFYEQYF
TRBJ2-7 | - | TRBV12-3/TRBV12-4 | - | TGTGCCGGCAGTCCGGAGGTCAACTACGAGCAGTACTTC | CAGSPEVNYEQYF
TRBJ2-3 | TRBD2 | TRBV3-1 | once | TGTGCCAGCAGCCCCCCGGGCGGGAGTCTTAGCACAGATACGCAGTATTTT | CASSPPGGSLSTDTQYF
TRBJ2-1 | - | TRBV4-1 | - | TGCGCCAGCAGCCAAGACGTGGAAGGTGAGCAGTTCTTC | CASSQDVEGEQFF
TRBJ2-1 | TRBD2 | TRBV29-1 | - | TGCAGCGTATCTAGCGGACCTCGAGAGCAGTTCTTC | CSVSSGPREQFF
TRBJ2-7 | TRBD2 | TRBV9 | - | TGTGCCAGCAGCTTCGGACTAGCGGGAGCGCTGGACAATGAGCAGTACTTC | CASSFGLAGALDNEQYF
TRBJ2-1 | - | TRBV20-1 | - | TGCAGTGCTAGATCCCGGGCCCGGGGGCTGAACAATGAGCAGTTCTTC | CSARSRARGLNNEQFF
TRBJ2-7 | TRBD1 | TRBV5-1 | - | TGCGCCAGCAGCTCTTCGGGACAGGTCCCCCACGAGCAGTACTTC | CASSSSGQVPHEQYF
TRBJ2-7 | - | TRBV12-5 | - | TGTGTTAGTGCGGGACCCCGGGTCTACGAGCAGTACTTC | CVSAGPRVYEQYF
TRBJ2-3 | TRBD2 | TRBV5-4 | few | TGTGCCAGCACCGACCGAGCGGGAGTTGGGACAGATACGCAGTATTTT | CASTDRAGVGTDTQYF
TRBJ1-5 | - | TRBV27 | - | TGTGCCAGCAGTCACATCACGGCAGGACGCAATCAGCCCCAGCATTTT | CASSHITAGRNQPQHF
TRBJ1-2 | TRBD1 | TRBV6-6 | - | TGTGCCAGCAGTTTTATCGGACAGGGACGAGACTATGGCTACACCTTC | CASSFIGQGRDYGYTF
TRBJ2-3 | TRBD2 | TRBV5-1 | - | TGCGCCAGCAGCCAGCTGACTAGCGGGGGCACAGATACGCAGTATTTT | CASSQLTSGGTDTQYF
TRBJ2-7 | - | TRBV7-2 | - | TGTGCCAGCAGTCCCGCTCTAGCCGCAAGGACCTACGAGCAGTACTTC | CASSPALAARTYEQYF
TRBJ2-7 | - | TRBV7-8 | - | TGTGCCAGCGCAACCAGGGTCACTTTGGTCTACGAGCAGTACTTC | CASATRVTLVYEQYF
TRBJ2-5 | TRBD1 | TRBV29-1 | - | TGCAGCGTTCCACTTGACAGGGGCCGGGTTGAGACCCAGTACTTC | CSVPLDRGRVETQYF
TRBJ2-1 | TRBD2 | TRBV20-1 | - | TGCAGTGCTCTAGCGGGCTTCACCTACAATGAGCAGTTCTTC | CSALAGFTYNEQFF
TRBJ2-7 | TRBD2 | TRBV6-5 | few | TGTGCCAGCAGTTACGCCCCCCCAACTAGCGGGAGAATTTACGAGCAGTACTTC | CASSYAPPTSGRIYEQYF
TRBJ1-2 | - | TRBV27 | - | TGTGCCAGCAGTCACCCGTTGGGCGGCTACACCTTC | CASSHPLGGYTF
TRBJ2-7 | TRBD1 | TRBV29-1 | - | TGCAGCATACGGACAGGACCAACTCCCTACGAGCAGTACTTC | CSIRTGPTPYEQYF
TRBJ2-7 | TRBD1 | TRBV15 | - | TGTGCCACCAGCAGAGAGACAGGGGAGATTTACGAGCAGTACTTC | CATSRETGEIYEQYF
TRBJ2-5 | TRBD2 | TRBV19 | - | TGTGCCAGTAGTATACGCCTAGCGGGAGGCCAAGAGACCCAGTACTTC | CASSIRLAGGQETQYF
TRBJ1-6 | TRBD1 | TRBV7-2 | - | TGTGCCAGCAGCACCTACAGGGGTCCACCCCTCCACTTT | CASSTYRGPPLHF
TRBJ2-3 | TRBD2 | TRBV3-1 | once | TGTGCCAGCAGCCAAGTGGTCGGGAGGGCAAGCACAGATACGCAGTATTTT | CASSQVVGRASTDTQYF
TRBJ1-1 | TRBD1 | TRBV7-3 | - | TGTGCCAGCAGCCCCGACAGGGCCACTGAAGCTTTCTTT | CASSPDRATEAFF
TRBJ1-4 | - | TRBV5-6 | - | TGTGCCAGCAGCCACACGCCCGGGCTACTCAAAGAAAAACTGTTTTTT | CASSHTPGLLKEKLFF
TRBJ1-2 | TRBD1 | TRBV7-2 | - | TGTGCCGGCAGCTTACAGGGGGCCTATGGCTACACCTTC | CAGSLQGAYGYTF
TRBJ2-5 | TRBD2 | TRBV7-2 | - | TGTGCCAGCAGCCTTGAGCGGGATAAAGAGACCCAGTACTTC | CASSLERDKETQYF
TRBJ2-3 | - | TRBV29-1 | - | TGCAGCGTACTTGCAGGGTTTTTGCGAACAGATACGCAGTATTTT | CSVLAGFLRTDTQYF
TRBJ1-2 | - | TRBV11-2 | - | TGTGCCAGCAGCTTAGGGCAGACTACCACCTTC | CASSLGQTTTF
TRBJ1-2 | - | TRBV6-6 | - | TGTGCCAGCAACCTACAGGAACACTATGGCTACACCTTC | CASNLQEHYGYTF
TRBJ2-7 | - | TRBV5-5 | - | TGTGCCAGCAGCCCCGGGGACTGGGGCAACGAGCAGTACTTC | CASSPGDWGNEQYF
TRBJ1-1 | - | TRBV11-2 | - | TGTGCCAGCAGCCCCAATTCGGGACTTAAAGCTTTCTTT | CASSPNSGLKAFF
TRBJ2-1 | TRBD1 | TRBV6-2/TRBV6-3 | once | TGTGCCAGCAGCAGCCTCCGGGACAGCTACAATGAGCAGTTCTTC | CASSSLRDSYNEQFF
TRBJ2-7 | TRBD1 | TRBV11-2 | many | TGTGCCAGCAGCTCCCGGGACAGGGAGCCCTACGAGCAGTACTTC | CASSSRDREPYEQYF
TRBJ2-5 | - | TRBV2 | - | TGTGCCAGCCGAGTAGGGAATCTTGGAGAGACCCAGTACTTC | CASRVGNLGETQYF
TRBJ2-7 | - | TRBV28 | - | TGTGCCAGCACCTGGGACGCTTCCTACGAGCAGTACTTC | CASTWDASYEQYF
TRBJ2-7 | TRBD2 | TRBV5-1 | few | TGCGCCAGCAGCTTGCTAGCGGGAGGGGTTCACTCCTACGAGCAGTACTTC | CASSLLAGGVHSYEQYF
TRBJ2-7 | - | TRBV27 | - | TGTGCCAGCAGTTTTGGGGGGGCAGCCGAGCAGTACTTC | CASSFGGAAEQYF
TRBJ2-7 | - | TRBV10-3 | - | TGTGTCATCAGACCGGGACACATCTCCTACGAGCAGTACTTC | CVIRPGHISYEQYF
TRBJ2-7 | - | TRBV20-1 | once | TGCAGTCGTAGGGAGCGGAGCTCCTACAATGAGCAGTACTTC | CSRRERSSYNEQYF
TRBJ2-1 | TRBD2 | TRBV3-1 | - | TGTGCCAGCAGCCGAATAGCGGGAGGGCATGACAATGAGCAGTTCTTC | CASSRIAGGHDNEQFF